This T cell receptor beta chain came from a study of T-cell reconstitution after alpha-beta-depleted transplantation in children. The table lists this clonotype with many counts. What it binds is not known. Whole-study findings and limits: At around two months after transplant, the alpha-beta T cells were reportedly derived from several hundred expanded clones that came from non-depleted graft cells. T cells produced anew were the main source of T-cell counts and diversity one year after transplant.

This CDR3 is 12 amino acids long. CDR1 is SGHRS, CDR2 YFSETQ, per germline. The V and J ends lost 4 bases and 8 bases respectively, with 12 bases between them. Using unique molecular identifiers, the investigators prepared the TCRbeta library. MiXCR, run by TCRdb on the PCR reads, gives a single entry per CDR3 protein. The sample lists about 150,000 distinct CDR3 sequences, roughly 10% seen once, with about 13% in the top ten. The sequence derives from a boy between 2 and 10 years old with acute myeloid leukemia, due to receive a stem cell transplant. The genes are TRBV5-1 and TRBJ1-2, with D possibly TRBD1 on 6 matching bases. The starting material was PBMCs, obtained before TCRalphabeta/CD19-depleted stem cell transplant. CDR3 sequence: CASSPGQQGYTF. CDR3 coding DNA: TGCGCCAGCAGCCCGGGACAACAAGGCTACACCTTC.